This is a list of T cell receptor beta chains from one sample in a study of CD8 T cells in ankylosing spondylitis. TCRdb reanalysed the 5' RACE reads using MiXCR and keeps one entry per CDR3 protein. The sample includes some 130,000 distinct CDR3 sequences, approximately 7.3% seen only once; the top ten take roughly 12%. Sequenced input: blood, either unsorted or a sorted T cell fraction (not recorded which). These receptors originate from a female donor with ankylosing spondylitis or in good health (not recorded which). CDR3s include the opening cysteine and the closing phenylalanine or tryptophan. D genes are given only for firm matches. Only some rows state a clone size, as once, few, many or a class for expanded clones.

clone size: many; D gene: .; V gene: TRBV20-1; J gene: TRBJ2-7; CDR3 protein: CSARDADGGSYEQYF; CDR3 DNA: TGCAGTGCTAGAGATGCCGACGGCGGATCCTACGAGCAGTACTTC
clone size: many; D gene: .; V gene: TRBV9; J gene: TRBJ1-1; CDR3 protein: CASSVDNGQNTEAFF; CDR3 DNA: TGTGCCAGCAGCGTAGATAACGGACAGAACACTGAAGCTTTCTTT
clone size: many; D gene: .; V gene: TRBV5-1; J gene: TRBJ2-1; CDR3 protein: CASSFYLDLNEQFF; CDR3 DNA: TGCGCCAGCAGCTTCTATCTGGATCTGAATGAGCAGTTCTTC
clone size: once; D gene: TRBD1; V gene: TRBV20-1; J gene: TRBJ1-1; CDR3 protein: CSAPGQKNTEAFF; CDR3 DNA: TGCAGTGCCCCGGGACAGAAGAACACTGAAGCTTTCTTT
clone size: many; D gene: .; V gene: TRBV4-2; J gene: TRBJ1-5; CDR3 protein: CASSQDNGQPQHF; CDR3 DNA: TGTGCCAGCAGCCAAGATAACGGGCAGCCCCAGCATTTT
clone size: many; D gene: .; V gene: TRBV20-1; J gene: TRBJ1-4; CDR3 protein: CSANPASTNEKLFF; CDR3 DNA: TGCAGTGCGAACCCGGCATCAACTAATGAAAAACTGTTTTTT
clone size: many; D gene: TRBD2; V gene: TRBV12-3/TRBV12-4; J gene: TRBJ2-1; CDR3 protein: CASTIAGVSYNEQFF; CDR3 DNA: TGTGCCAGCACAATAGCGGGGGTATCCTACAATGAGCAGTTCTTC
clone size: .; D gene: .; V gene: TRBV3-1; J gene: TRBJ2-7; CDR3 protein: CASCQTFQGSYEQYF; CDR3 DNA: TGTGCCTCCTGCCAAACTTTTCAGGGCTCCTACGAGCAGTACTTC
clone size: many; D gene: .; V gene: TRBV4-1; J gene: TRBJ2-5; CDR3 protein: CASSQQAGGYQETQYF; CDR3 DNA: TGCGCCAGCAGCCAACAGGCTGGGGGCTACCAAGAGACCCAGTACTTC
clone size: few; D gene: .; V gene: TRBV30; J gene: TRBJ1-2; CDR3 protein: CAWNVDSFYGYTF; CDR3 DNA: TGTGCCTGGAACGTCGACTCTTTCTATGGCTACACCTTC
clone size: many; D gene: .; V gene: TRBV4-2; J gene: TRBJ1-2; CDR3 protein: CASSQDSPNSGYTF; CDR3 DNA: TGTGCCAGCAGCCAAGACTCCCCGAACAGTGGCTACACCTTC
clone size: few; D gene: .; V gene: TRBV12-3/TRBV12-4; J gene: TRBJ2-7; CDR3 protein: CASSLALLYEQYF; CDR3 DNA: TGTGCCAGCAGTTTAGCGCTTCTCTACGAGCAGTACTTC
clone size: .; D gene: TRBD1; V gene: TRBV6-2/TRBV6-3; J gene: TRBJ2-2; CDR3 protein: CASSKDRGFTGELFF; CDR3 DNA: TGTGCCAGCAGTAAAGACAGGGGGTTCACCGGGGAGCTGTTTTTT
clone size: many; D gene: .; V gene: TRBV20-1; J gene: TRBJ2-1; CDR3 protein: CSAESSGEVSSYNEQFF; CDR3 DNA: TGCAGTGCCGAGAGCTCAGGGGAAGTAAGCTCCTACAATGAGCAGTTCTTC
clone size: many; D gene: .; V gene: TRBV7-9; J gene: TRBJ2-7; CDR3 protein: CASGGVYEQYF; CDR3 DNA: TGTGCCAGCGGAGGGGTCTACGAGCAGTACTTC
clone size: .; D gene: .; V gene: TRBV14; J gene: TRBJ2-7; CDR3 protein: CASSSEGKTSEQYF; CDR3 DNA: TGTGCCAGCAGCTCAGAGGGGAAGACCTCCGAGCAGTACTTC
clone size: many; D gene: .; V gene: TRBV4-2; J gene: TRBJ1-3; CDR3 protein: CASSQAAGSGNTIYF; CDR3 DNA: TGTGCCAGCAGCCAAGCGGCGGGCTCTGGAAACACCATATATTTT
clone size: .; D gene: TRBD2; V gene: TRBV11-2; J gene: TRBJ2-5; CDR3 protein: CASSLGVLAGVQETQYF; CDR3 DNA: TGTGCCAGCAGTTTAGGGGTACTAGCGGGGGTTCAAGAGACCCAGTACTTC
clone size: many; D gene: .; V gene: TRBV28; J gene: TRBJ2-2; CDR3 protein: CASSPGARTGELFF; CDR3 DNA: TGTGCCAGCAGCCCGGGGGCGCGCACCGGGGAGCTGTTTTTT
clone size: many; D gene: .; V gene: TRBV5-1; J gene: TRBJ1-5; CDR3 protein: CASSAGGHQPQHF; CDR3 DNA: TGCGCCAGCAGCGCCGGGGGGCATCAGCCCCAGCATTTT
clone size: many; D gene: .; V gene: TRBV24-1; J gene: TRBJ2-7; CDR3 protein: CATSTDSLAQQYF; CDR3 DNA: TGTGCCACCAGTACGGACAGCCTCGCTCAGCAGTACTTC
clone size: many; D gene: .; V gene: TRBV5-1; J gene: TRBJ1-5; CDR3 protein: CASSLDVGDQPQHF; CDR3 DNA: TGCGCCAGCAGCTTGGATGTAGGGGATCAGCCCCAGCATTTT
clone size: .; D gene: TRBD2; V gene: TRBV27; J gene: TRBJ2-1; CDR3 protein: CASSPGGGYNEQFF; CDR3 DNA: TGTGCCAGCAGTCCCGGCGGGGGGTACAATGAGCAGTTCTTC
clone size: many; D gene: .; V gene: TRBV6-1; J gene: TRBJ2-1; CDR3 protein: CASSVNYLTDEQFF; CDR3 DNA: TGTGCCAGCAGTGTGAACTATCTAACTGATGAGCAGTTCTTC
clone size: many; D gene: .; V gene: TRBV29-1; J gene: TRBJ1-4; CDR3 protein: CSVRTPTTNEKLFF; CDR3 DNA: TGCAGCGTCCGAACACCAACAACTAATGAAAAACTGTTTTTT
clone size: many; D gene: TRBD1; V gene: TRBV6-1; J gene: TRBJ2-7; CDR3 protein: CATLKTGGSYEQYF; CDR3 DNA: TGTGCCACCCTTAAGACAGGGGGCTCCTACGAGCAGTACTTC
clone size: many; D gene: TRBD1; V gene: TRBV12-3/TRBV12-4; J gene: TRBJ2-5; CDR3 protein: CASRDRGGEETQYF; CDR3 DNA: TGTGCCAGCAGGGACAGGGGAGGGGAAGAGACCCAGTACTTC
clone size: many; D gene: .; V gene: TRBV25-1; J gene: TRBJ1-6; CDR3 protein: CASSEPDRNPLDSPLHF; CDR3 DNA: TGTGCCAGCAGTGAACCGGACAGAAACCCTCTGGATTCACCCCTCCACTTT
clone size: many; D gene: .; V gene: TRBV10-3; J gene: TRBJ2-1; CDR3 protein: CAISGGITRNEQFF; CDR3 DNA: TGTGCCATCAGCGGAGGGATTACTAGGAATGAGCAGTTCTTC
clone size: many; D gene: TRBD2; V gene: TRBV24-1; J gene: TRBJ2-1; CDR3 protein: CATSDLRSGRGSYNEQFF; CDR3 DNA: TGTGCCACCAGTGATTTGAGGTCGGGGCGGGGGAGCTACAATGAGCAGTTCTTC
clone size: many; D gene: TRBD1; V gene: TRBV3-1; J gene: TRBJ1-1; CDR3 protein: CASSQRRGVGTEAFF; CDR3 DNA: TGTGCCAGCAGCCAACGCAGGGGGGTGGGCACTGAAGCTTTCTTT
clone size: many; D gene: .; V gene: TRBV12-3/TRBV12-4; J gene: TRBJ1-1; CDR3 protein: CASKPDPLNTEAFF; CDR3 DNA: TGTGCCAGTAAACCGGACCCCCTGAACACTGAAGCTTTCTTT
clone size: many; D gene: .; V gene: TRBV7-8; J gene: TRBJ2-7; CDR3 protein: CASSLSRGSAEQYF; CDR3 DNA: TGTGCCAGCAGCTTAAGCAGGGGTTCGGCCGAGCAGTACTTC
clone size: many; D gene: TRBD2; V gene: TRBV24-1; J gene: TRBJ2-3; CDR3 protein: CASGGAGADTQYF; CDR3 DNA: TGTGCCTCGGGGGGGGCCGGAGCAGATACGCAGTATTTT